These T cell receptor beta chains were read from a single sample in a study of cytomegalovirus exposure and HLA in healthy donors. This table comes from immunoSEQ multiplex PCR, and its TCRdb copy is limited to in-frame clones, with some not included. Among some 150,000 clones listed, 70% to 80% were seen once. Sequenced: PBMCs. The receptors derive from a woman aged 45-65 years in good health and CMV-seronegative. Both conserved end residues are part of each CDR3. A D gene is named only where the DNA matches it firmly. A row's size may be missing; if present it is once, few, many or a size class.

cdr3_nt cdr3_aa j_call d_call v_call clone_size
TGTGCCAGCATCAAGGGACAGGCGAACACTGAAGCTTTCTTT CASIKGQANTEAFF TRBJ1-1 TRBD1 TRBV7-2 -
TGCGCCAGCAGCCAAGATTTCGGGGACGAGCAGTACTTC CASSQDFGDEQYF TRBJ2-7 - TRBV4-3 -
TGTGCCAGCAGTGAAGCGCCAGGGGGCTATGGCTACACCTTC CASSEAPGGYGYTF TRBJ1-2 TRBD1 TRBV2 -
TGCGCCAGCAGCTTGTCCCGACAGGGAGGCGAGCAGTACTTC CASSLSRQGGEQYF TRBJ2-7 - TRBV5-1 -
TGTGCCAGTAGTATAGATGGGGGAGGCCCTAAAAACATTCAGTACTTC CASSIDGGGPKNIQYF TRBJ2-4 - TRBV19 few
TGTGCCAGCAGCTTAGAGCCGGGGCAAGAGACCCAGTACTTC CASSLEPGQETQYF TRBJ2-5 - TRBV7-2 -
TGCAGCGTTAGGACTCCAAAAGGGGGCATGAACGAGCAGTACTTC CSVRTPKGGMNEQYF TRBJ2-7 TRBD1 TRBV29-1 -
TGTGCCAGTAGTATTTCCGGGGGGCCGCCCAATCAGCCCCAGCATTTT CASSISGGPPNQPQHF TRBJ1-5 - TRBV19 -
TGTTCCAGCAGCTCGGCCGGGGGTCTCGGTTACGAGCAGTACTTC CSSSSAGGLGYEQYF TRBJ2-7 - TRBV7-9 -
TGTGCCAGCACCAAAAGTACACCCTACGAGCAGTACTTC CASTKSTPYEQYF TRBJ2-7 - TRBV25-1 -
TGCGCCAGCAGCCAAGAGCCAGGGTTGGGTGAAGCTTTCTTT CASSQEPGLGEAFF TRBJ1-1 - TRBV4-3 -
TGCAGCGTTGAACTGGTAGCGGGGGCTAGAAATGAGCAGTTCTTC CSVELVAGARNEQFF TRBJ2-1 TRBD2 TRBV29-1 -
TGTGCCAGCAGTGACTCAGGGACAGGGGTAGTCAAAAACATTCAGTACTTC CASSDSGTGVVKNIQYF TRBJ2-4 TRBD1 TRBV25-1 -
TGTGCCACCAGCAGAGCCGGTGGCACTAGCGGGGGGGCGTTGTACAATGAGCAGTTCTTC CATSRAGGTSGGALYNEQFF TRBJ2-1 TRBD2 TRBV15 -
TGTGCCAGCAGTGAAGGGCTAGCGGGATTCTTCTACGAGCAGTACTTC CASSEGLAGFFYEQYF TRBJ2-7 TRBD2 TRBV6-1 -
TGTGCCAGTACCTCTCTCTCAGGGGTCTCTGGAAACACCATATATTTT CASTSLSGVSGNTIYF TRBJ1-3 - TRBV19 -
TGTGCCAGCAGTGTAGGAAACGATAGCGGGAGTTCGAGTCAGTTCTTC CASSVGNDSGSSSQFF TRBJ2-1 TRBD2 TRBV6-4 -
TGCGCCAGCAGCCCCATACAGGGACAGATGAACACTGAAGCTTTCTTT CASSPIQGQMNTEAFF TRBJ1-1 TRBD1 TRBV5-1 few
TGTGCCAGCAGTTACCCCGGCGGTCGGGGTGAAAAACTGTTTTTT CASSYPGGRGEKLFF TRBJ1-4 - TRBV6-5 -
TGTGCCACCAGCAGAGCCCGGGAGTACTACGAGCAGTACTTC CATSRAREYYEQYF TRBJ2-7 - TRBV15 -
TGTGCCAGCAGTTTATCGAGGGGCTACACCTTC CASSLSRGYTF TRBJ1-2 - TRBV28 -
TGTGCCAGCAGCGGGGGACAGGTGAGCAATCAGCCCCAGCATTTT CASSGGQVSNQPQHF TRBJ1-5 TRBD1 TRBV5-5 -
TGTGCCAGCAGCTCAGGACAGGGGGCCTCCTACGAGCAGTACTTC CASSSGQGASYEQYF TRBJ2-7 TRBD1 TRBV7-7 -